The 13 T cell receptor beta chains in this list originate from one sample, sequenced in a study of CXCR3-negative and CXCR3-positive naive CD8 T cells. Whole-study results and caveats: CXCR3-positive naive cells had more hydrophobic TRB CDR3s than CXCR3-negative naive cells.

Their cognate antigens are unknown. UMI labels and 5' RACE were used to prepare the TRB cDNA libraries. TCRdb re-called the 5' RACE reads and catalogs CDR3 proteins one per entry, DNA excluded. This sample's clone table lists tens of thousands of distinct CDR3 sequences. The specimen sequenced was naive CXCR3+ CD8+ T cells from blood. Sample subset: CD45RO-CCR7+CD27+CD95- naive CD8+ T cells expressing CXCR3 (TNR3+). All receptors derive from a human donor in good health. Some clones in this sample may be carry-over from other donors' samples.

The CDR3 region is CASSHGTDSTDTQYF. This chain joins TRBV7-9 and TRBJ2-3; TCRdb's D call of TRBD2 is untestable without DNA. Germline values: CDR1 SEHNR, CDR2 FQNEAQ (reference sequence). The CDR3 runs to 15 residues.

V usage is TRBV27 and J usage is TRBJ1-1; TCRdb's D call of TRBD1 is untestable without DNA. The CDR3 consists of 14 residues. CDR1 is MNHEY and CDR2 is SMNVEV in the germline V gene (reference sequence). This CDR3 is CASSIQGDIGKAFF.

This sequence joins TRBV12-2 and TRBJ2-7; TCRdb calls TRBD2, which cannot be checked without DNA. TRBV12-2 is an annotated pseudogene. This CDR3 is 15 amino acids long. The chain's CDR3 is CASRLVGSPLSEQYF.

This rearrangement joins TRBV7-9 to TRBJ1-1; TCRdb picks TRBD1, but there is no DNA to check that call. The CDR3 has 12 residues. Germline V gene data show CDR1 as SEHNR and CDR2 as FQNEAQ (reference sequence). The chain's CDR3 is CASSPGGQEAFF.

The chain combines TRBV20-1 with TRBJ1-2; TCRdb reports TRBD1, a call that lacks DNA to check it against. The CDR3 totals 13 residues. CDR1 and CDR2 from the germline V gene are DFQATT and SNEGSKA (reference sequence). The CDR3 sequence is CSASITGTYGYTF.

The chain links TRBV5-1 to TRBJ2-7. This CDR3 has 14 amino acids. The germline gives CDR1 SGHRS, CDR2 YFSETQ. CDR3: CASSLEGFGYEQYF.

The chain joins TRBV29-1 to TRBJ2-3. This CDR3 has 15 amino acids. Germline V gene data show CDR1 as SQVTM and CDR2 as ANQGSEA. CDR3 sequence: CSVEGSGLFSDTQYF.

V and J are TRBV6-2 or TRBV6-3 and TRBJ2-1; there is no DNA to check the TCRdb D call of TRBD1. The CDR3 has 15 amino acids. CDR1 and CDR2 (germline): MNHEY, SVGEGT. The CDR3 protein is CASSSGQGSYNEQFF.

This chain uses TRBV9 with TRBJ1-5; TCRdb's D call of TRBD1 is untestable without DNA. This CDR3 region has 13 residues. CDR1 and CDR2 (germline): SGDLS, YYNGEE. CDR3: CASSKQDNQPQHF.

The chain employs TRBV4-3 and TRBJ2-4. The CDR3 spans 15 residues. CDR1 is LGHNA and CDR2 is YSLEER in the germline V gene. The CDR3 protein is CASSQAYLAKNIQYF.

The CDR3 spells CASSLSVGQGYHEQYF. V gene TRBV6-2 or TRBV6-3 combines with J gene TRBJ2-7; TCRdb's D call of TRBD1 is untestable without DNA. CDR1 is MNHEY and CDR2 is SVGEGT in the germline V gene. CDR3 length: 16 amino acids.

The J gene is TRBJ2-5, the V gene TRBV2; without DNA, the TCRdb call of TRBD2 cannot be checked. CDR3 length: 12 residues. Germline lookup yields CDR1 SNHLY and CDR2 FYNNEI. CDR3 sequence reads: CASRRGEETQYF.

The chain is built from TRBV19 and TRBJ1-1; the D call of TRBD1 rests on TCRdb alone, since no DNA is present to check it. CDR3 size: 14 residues. In germline, CDR1 is LNHDA, CDR2 SQIVND (reference sequence). CDR3 protein: CASSLTGANTEAFF.